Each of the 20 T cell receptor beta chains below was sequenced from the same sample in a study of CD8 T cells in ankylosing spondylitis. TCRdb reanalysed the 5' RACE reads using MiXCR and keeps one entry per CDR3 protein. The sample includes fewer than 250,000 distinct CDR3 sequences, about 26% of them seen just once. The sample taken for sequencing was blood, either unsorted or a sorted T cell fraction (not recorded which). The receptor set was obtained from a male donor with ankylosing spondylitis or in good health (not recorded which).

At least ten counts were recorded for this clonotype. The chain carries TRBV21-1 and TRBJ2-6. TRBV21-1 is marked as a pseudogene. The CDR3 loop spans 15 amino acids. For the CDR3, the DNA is TGTGCCAGCAGCGCACGCTTAGGTGGGGCCAACGTCCTGACTTTC. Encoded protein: CASSARLGGANVLTF.

CDR3: CSVERAGTGAGEQYF. The CDR3 DNA reads as TGCAGCGTTGAAAGGGCCGGGACAGGGGCAGGGGAGCAGTACTTC. V usage is TRBV29-1 and J usage is TRBJ2-7, with 10 nucleotides matching TRBD1. The J segment lost 7 bases and the V segment lost 2 bases, leaving 11 bases of the junction unmatched. The CDR3 spans 15 residues. Germline V gene data show CDR1 as SQVTM and CDR2 as ANQGSEA.

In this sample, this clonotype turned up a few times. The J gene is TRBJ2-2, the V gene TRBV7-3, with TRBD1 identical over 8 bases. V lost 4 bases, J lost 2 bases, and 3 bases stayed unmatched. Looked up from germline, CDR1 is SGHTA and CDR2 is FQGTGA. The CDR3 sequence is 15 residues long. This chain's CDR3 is CASSSDRVNTGELFF. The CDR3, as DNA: TGTGCCAGCAGCTCGGACAGGGTTAACACCGGGGAGCTGTTTTTT.

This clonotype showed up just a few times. CDR3 amino acids: CASSPRIGYEQYF. DNA for the CDR3: TGTGCCAGCAGCCCCAGGATCGGGTACGAGCAGTACTTC. The rearrangement links TRBV7-9 to TRBJ2-7; D gene ambiguous. The CDR3 is 13 amino acids. Deletions cut 5 bases from V and 4 bases from J, with 12 bases between. CDR1 is SEHNR, CDR2 FQNEAQ, per germline (reference sequence).

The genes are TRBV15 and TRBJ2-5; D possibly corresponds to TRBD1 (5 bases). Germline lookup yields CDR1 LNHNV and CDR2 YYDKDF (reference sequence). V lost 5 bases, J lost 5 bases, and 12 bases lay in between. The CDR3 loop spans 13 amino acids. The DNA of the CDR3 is TGTGCCACCAGCCCAGAGTGGGGCGAGACCCAGTACTTC. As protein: CATSPEWGETQYF.

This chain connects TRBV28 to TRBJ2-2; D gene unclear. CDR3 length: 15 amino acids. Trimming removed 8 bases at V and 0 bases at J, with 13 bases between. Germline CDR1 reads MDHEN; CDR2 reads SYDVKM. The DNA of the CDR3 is TGTGCCAGCGATGAGTCAGGCCCGAACACCGGGGAGCTGTTTTTT. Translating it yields CASDESGPNTGELFF.

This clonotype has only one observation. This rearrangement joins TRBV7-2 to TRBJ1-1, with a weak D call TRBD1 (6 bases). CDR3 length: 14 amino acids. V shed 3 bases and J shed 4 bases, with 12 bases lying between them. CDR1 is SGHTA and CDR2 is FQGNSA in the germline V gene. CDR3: CASSFNGGATEAFF. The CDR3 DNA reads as TGTGCCAGCAGCTTCAACGGGGGGGCCACTGAAGCTTTCTTT.

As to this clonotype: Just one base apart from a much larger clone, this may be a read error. Written as DNA, the CDR3 is TGCAGTGCTAGTGATTTGCAGGGGGAGCAGTTCTTC. It yields the protein CSASDLQGEQFF. The J gene is TRBJ2-1, the V gene TRBV20-1; weak D call: TRBD1 (6 bases). Trimming removed 3 bases from V and 10 bases from J, with 13 bases in between. In germline, CDR1 is DFQATT, CDR2 SNEGSKA (reference sequence). There are 12 residues in the CDR3.

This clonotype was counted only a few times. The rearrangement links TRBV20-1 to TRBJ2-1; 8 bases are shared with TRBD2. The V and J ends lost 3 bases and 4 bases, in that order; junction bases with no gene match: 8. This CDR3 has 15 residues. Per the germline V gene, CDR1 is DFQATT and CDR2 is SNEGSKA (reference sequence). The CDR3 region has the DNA TGCAGTGCTAGTTTGCGGGAGGTGGGATACAATGAGCAGTTCTTC. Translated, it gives CSASLREVGYNEQFF.

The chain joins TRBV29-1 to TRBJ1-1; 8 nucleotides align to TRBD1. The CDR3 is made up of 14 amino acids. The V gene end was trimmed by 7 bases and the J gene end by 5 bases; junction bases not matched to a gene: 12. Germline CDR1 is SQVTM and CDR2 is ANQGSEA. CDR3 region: CSGGQAVPWTEAFF. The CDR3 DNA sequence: TGCAGCGGGGGACAGGCCGTCCCCTGGACTGAAGCTTTCTTT. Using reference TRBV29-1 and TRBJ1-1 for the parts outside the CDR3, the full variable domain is SAVISQKPSRDICQRGTSLTIQCQVDSQVTMMFWYRQQPGQSLTLIATANQGSEATYESGFVIDKFPISRPNLTFSTLTVSNMSPEDSSIYLCSGGQAVPWTEAFFGQGTRLTVV.

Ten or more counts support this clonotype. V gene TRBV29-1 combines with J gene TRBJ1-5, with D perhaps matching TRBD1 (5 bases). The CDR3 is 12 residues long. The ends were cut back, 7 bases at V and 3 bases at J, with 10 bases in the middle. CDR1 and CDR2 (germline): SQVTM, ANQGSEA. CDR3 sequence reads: CSAGHLNQPQHF. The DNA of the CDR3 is TGCAGCGCTGGACACCTCAATCAGCCCCAGCATTTT.

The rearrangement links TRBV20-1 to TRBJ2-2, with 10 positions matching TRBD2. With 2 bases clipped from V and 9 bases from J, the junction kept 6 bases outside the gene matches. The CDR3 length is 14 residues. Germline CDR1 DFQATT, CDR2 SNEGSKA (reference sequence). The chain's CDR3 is CSARLSGRERELFF. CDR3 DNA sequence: TGCAGTGCTAGATTGAGCGGGAGGGAAAGGGAGCTGTTTTTT.

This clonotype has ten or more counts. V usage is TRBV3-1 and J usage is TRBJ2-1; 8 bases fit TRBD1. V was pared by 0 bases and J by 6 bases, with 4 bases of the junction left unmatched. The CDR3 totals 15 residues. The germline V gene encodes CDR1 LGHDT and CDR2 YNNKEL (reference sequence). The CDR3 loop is CASSQDGDRFNEQFF. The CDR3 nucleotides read TGTGCCAGCAGCCAAGATGGGGACAGGTTCAATGAGCAGTTCTTC.

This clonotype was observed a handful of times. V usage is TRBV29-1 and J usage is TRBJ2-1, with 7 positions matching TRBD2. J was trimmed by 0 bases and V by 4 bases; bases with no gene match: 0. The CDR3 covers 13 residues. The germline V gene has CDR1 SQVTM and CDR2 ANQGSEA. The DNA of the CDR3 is TGCAGCGTTGGCGGGGGCTCCTACAATGAGCAGTTCTTC. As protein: CSVGGGSYNEQFF.

CDR3 loop: CSASRLAGSLEQFF. The CDR3 coding sequence is TGCAGTGCTAGTAGATTAGCGGGCTCTCTTGAGCAGTTCTTC. The chain carries TRBV20-1 and TRBJ2-1, with 7 bases fitting TRBD2. The CDR3 consists of 14 residues. Losses at the gene ends were 3 bases for V and 9 bases for J; bases not matched to a gene: 11. Looked up from germline, CDR1 is DFQATT and CDR2 is SNEGSKA (reference sequence).

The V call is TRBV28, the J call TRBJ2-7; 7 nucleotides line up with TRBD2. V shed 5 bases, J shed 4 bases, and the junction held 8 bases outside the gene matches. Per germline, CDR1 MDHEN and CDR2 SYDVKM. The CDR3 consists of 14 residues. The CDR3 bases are TGTGCCAGCAGTCCTCCGGGACTAATATACGAGCAGTACTTC. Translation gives CASSPPGLIYEQYF. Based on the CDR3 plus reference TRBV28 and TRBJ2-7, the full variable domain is DVKVTQSSRYLVKRTGEKVFLECVQDMDHENMFWYRQDPGLGLRLIYFSYDVKMKEKGDIPEGYSVSREKKERFSLILESASTNQTSMYLCASSPPGLIYEQYFGPGTRLTVT.

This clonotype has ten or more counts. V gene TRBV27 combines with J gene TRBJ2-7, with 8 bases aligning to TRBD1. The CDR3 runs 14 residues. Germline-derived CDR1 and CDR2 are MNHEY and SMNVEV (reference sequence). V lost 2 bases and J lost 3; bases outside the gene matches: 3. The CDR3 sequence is CASSLQGAVYEQYF. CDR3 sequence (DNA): TGTGCCAGCAGTTTACAGGGGGCTGTCTACGAGCAGTACTTC.

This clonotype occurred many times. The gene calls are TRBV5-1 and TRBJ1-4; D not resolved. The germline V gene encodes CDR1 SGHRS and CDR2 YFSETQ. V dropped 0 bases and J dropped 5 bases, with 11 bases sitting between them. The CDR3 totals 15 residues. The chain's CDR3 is CASSLAGQFNEKLFF. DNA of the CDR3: TGCGCCAGCAGCTTGGCCGGGCAGTTCAATGAAAAACTGTTTTTT.

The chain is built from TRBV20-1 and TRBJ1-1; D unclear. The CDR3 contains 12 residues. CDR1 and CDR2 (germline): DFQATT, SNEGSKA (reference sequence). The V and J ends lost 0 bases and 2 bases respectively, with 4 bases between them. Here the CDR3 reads CSARDRNTEAFF. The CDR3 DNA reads TGCAGTGCTAGAGATCGAAACACTGAAGCTTTCTTT.

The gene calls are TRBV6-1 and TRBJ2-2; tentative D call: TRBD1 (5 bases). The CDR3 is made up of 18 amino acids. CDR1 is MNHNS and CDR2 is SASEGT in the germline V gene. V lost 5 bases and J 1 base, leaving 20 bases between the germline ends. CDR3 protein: CASSRGYLGIVNTGELFF. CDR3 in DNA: TGTGCCAGCAGTAGGGGTTATCTGGGGATAGTGAACACCGGGGAGCTGTTTTTT.